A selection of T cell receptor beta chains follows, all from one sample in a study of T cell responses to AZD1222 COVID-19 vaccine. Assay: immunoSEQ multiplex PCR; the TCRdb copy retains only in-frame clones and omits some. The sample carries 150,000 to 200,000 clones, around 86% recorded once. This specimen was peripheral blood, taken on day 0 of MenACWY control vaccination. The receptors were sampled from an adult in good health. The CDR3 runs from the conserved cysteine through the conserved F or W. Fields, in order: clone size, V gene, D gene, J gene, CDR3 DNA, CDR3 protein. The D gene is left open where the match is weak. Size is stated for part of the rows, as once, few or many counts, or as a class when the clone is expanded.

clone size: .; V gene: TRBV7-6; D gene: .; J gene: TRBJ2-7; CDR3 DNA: TGTGCCAGCAGCTTGCGACAGGCGAGCGAGCAGTACTTC; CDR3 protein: CASSLRQASEQYF
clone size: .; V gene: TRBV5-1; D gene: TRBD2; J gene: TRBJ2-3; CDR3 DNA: TGCGCCAGCAGCCCCGGGACTAGCGGGAGAGATACGCAGTATTTT; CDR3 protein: CASSPGTSGRDTQYF
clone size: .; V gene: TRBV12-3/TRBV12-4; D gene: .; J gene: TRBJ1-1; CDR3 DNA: TGTGCCAGCAGTTTAGGAGCCGAAGCTTTCTTT; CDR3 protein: CASSLGAEAFF
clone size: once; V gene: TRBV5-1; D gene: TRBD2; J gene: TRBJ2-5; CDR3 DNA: TGCGCCAGCAGCTTGGCCGGGACTAGCGGTGAGACCCAGTACTTC; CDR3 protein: CASSLAGTSGETQYF
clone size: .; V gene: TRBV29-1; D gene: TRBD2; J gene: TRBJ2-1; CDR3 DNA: TGCAGCGTTGTGGGACTAGCGGGAGATTCTGAGCAGTTCTTC; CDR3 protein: CSVVGLAGDSEQFF
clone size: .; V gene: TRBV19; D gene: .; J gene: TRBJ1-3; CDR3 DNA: TGTGCCAGTAGTCCATGGACCCCCGCCGGAAACACCATATATTTT; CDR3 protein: CASSPWTPAGNTIYF
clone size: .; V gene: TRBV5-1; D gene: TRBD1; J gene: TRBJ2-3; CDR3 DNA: TGCGCCAGCAGCTTGTTAGGGGGCGGAGCAGATACGCAGTATTTT; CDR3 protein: CASSLLGGGADTQYF
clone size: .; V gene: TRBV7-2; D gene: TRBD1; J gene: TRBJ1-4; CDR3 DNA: TGTGCCAGCAGCCAGGGACAGGGATATGAAAAACTGTTTTTT; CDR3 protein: CASSQGQGYEKLFF
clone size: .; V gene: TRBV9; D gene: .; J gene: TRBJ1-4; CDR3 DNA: TGTGCCAGCAGCGTAGACGGCTCCAGCGGTGAAAAACTGTTTTTT; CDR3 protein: CASSVDGSSGEKLFF
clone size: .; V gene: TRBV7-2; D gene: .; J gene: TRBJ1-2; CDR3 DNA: TGTGCCAGCAGCCTCTCTACAGGGCCCAATGGCTACACCTTC; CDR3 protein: CASSLSTGPNGYTF